The 24 T cell receptor beta chains below were found in one sample sequenced in a study of radiotherapy plus CTLA-4 blockade in lung cancer. TCRdb's table, derived via immunoSEQ multiplex PCR, lists solely in-frame clones and lacks some. The sample yields 80,000 to 100,000 clones, 85% to 90% seen once. The sequences come from peripheral blood, collected from a patient treated with radiotherapy plus ipilimumab. These receptors were obtained from a human donor with non-small cell lung cancer that progressed on radiotherapy plus ipilimumab.

V is TRBV7-9 and J is TRBJ2-7; a possible D gene is TRBD2 (5 bases). CDR1 is SEHNR and CDR2 is FQNEAQ in the germline V gene (reference sequence). The CDR3 is made up of 13 amino acids. Trimming pared 5 bases from V and 3 bases from J, leaving 11 bases between. CDR3 protein: CASSPLRDYEQYF. Written as DNA, the CDR3 is TGTGCCAGCAGCCCCCTCCGGGACTACGAGCAGTACTTC.

The V call is TRBV29-1, the J call TRBJ2-1; weak D call: TRBD1 (6 bases). Germline V lookup: CDR1 SQVTM, CDR2 ANQGSEA. There are 11 residues in the CDR3. The V end was cut by 6 bases, the J end by 7 bases, with 10 bases between. The DNA for the CDR3 is TGCAGCGTGGGGGCTGTTAATGAGCAGTTCTTC. This translates into CSVGAVNEQFF.

The chain recombines TRBV7-9 with TRBJ2-5; 7 nucleotides line up with TRBD2. The CDR3 sequence is 16 residues long. CDR1 and CDR2 (germline): SEHNR, FQNEAQ (reference sequence). The ends lost 5 bases at V and 3 bases at J; junction bases unmatched: 12. The CDR3 DNA reads as TGTGCCAGCAGCATCGGCGGCGGGAGCTGGAAAGAGACCCAGTACTTC. Translation gives CASSIGGGSWKETQYF. The full variable domain, its missing parts supplied by reference TRBV7-9 and TRBJ2-5, is DTGVSQNPRHKITKRGQNVTFRCDPISEHNRLYWYRQTLGQGPEFLTYFQNEAQLEKSRLLSDRFSAERPKGSFSTLEIQRTEQGDSAMYLCASSIGGGSWKETQYFGPGTRLLVL.

This clone was counted only a few times. At one end, the junction sequence differs from germline, possibly due to a read error. The chain uses TRBV15 and TRBJ1-3; D ambiguous. The length of the CDR3 is 11 residues. CDR1 and CDR2 from the germline V gene are LNHNV and YYDKDF (reference sequence). The CDR3 DNA is TGTGCCACCAGCAGAGATTTGCAGCTAGATTTT. Translated: CATSRDLQLDF.

DNA of the CDR3: TGTGCCAGCAGTTTTGCCCGGGGGGGATTCGGGCCCCAGCATTTT. Its protein is CASSFARGGFGPQHF. V and J are TRBV28 and TRBJ1-5; TRBD1 is a possible D gene (5 bases). V dropped 3 bases and J dropped 9 bases, with 18 bases sitting between them. CDR1 and CDR2 from the germline V gene are MDHEN and SYDVKM. CDR3 length equals 15 residues.

The genes are TRBV27 and TRBJ1-5; possibly TRBD1 for D (6 bases). This CDR3 comprises 17 residues. The germline gives CDR1 MNHEY, CDR2 SMNVEV (reference sequence). The ends were cut back, 5 bases at V and 6 bases at J, with 23 bases in the middle. The CDR3 DNA reads TGTGCCAGCAGTGGACCACAGGTGGGGGCGTTAGGTCAGCCCCAGCATTTT. Translation: CASSGPQVGALGQPQHF.

This chain joins TRBV11-3 and TRBJ2-1; D remains ambiguous. Trimming took 2 bases from V and 0 from J, leaving 20 bases between them. The CDR3 totals 19 residues. Germline V CDR1 and CDR2: SGHNT, YENEEA. The CDR3 sequence is CASSLPGALSRPSYNEQFF. The CDR3 nucleotides are TGTGCCAGCAGCTTACCTGGAGCCCTCTCTAGGCCCTCCTACAATGAGCAGTTCTTC.

CDR3 residues: CASSWGTGKQETQYF. The DNA for the CDR3 is TGCGCCAGCAGCTGGGGCACAGGGAAGCAGGAGACCCAGTACTTC. The genes are TRBV5-1 and TRBJ2-5; perhaps TRBD1 as D (6 bases). The V end lost 3 bases, the J end lost 5 bases, and 17 bases lay between the germline ends. The CDR3 covers 15 residues. Per germline, CDR1 SGHRS and CDR2 YFSETQ.

The V gene is TRBV18, the J gene TRBJ1-4; TRBD1 aligns across 8 bases. The CDR3 contains 15 residues. The germline gives CDR1 KGHSH, CDR2 LQKENI. After removal of 1 base from V and 5 bases from J, the junction contained 3 bases not matched to a gene. CDR3: CASSPRTGLNEKLFF. The CDR3 bases are TGTGCCAGCTCACCACGGACAGGGTTGAATGAAAAACTGTTTTTT.

V is TRBV6-5 and J is TRBJ1-1, with D tentatively TRBD1 (6 bases). CDR3 size: 15 residues. The V gene's germline CDR1 is MNHEY and CDR2 SVGAGI. With 4 bases removed from V and 4 bases from J, the gap between germline ends came to 16 bases. CDR3 coding DNA: TGTGCCAGCAGTTTGACAGGAAAAGGGGGCACTGAAGCTTTCTTT. Protein product: CASSLTGKGGTEAFF.

This clone was seen only once. The rearrangement joins TRBV28 to TRBJ1-2; no clear D gene. CDR1 is MDHEN, CDR2 SYDVKM, per germline. The CDR3 length is 11 residues. The germline V and J ends were trimmed by 8 bases and 4 bases, with 8 bases remaining between them. CDR3 protein: CASGITYGYTF. The DNA of the CDR3 is TGTGCCAGCGGAATTACCTATGGCTACACCTTC.

V usage is TRBV5-8 and J usage is TRBJ2-1; 9 nucleotides align to TRBD2. In germline, CDR1 is SGHTS, CDR2 YDEGEE. The CDR3 extends over 17 amino acids. V lost 4 bases, J lost 6 bases, and 14 bases stayed unmatched. CDR3 sequence: CASSPPGLALGGNEQFF. CDR3 sequence (DNA): TGTGCCAGCAGCCCGCCGGGACTAGCTTTGGGGGGCAATGAGCAGTTCTTC.

V gene TRBV5-1 combines with J gene TRBJ1-1; D gene unclear. The CDR3 is made up of 13 amino acids. The V gene lost 2 bases and the J gene lost 1 base, with 6 bases spanning the gap. Looked up from germline, CDR1 is SGHRS and CDR2 is YFSETQ. The CDR3 sequence is CASSFRGNTEAFF. The DNA of the CDR3 is TGCGCCAGCAGCTTTCGGGGGAACACTGAAGCTTTCTTT.

This clone was found once. This sequence joins TRBV18 and TRBJ2-7; 10 nucleotides align to TRBD1. V shed 3 bases and J 0 bases; nucleotides not matched to a gene: 5. This CDR3 comprises 16 residues. Germline V gene lookup returns CDR1 KGHSH and CDR2 LQKENI. DNA of the CDR3: TGTGCCAGCTCACCTCAGACAGGGGGCATCTCCTACGAGCAGTACTTC. Encoded protein: CASSPQTGGISYEQYF.

The chain carries TRBV29-1 and TRBJ2-7; 8 bases map to TRBD2. The CDR3 runs 13 residues. Unmatched junction bases numbered 6, after V lost 7 bases and J lost 1 base. Germline V lookup: CDR1 SQVTM, CDR2 ANQGSEA. The CDR3 nucleotides are TGCAGCGCTAAGACTAGCGAATCCTACGAGCAGTACTTC. Its translation is CSAKTSESYEQYF.

The chain couples TRBV6-1 to TRBJ2-2; TRBD2 matches at 8 bases. This CDR3 has 14 amino acids. Losses at the gene ends were 7 bases for V and 7 bases for J; bases not matched to a gene: 8. Germline CDR1 reads MNHNS; CDR2 reads SASEGT. CDR3 DNA: TGTGCCAGCAAAGGAGTAGCGGGATTCGGGGAGCTGTTTTTT. Translated: CASKGVAGFGELFF.

The chain has TRBV5-1 and TRBJ2-3, with 14 bases aligning to TRBD2. This CDR3 is built from 19 residues. Looked up from germline, CDR1 is SGHRS and CDR2 is YFSETQ. V shed 3 bases and J 0 bases; nucleotides not matched to a gene: 9. CDR3 bases: TGCGCCAGCAGCTCCGGACTAGCGGGAGGCTCACCTAGCACAGATACGCAGTATTTT. This codes for CASSSGLAGGSPSTDTQYF.

V gene TRBV5-1 combines with J gene TRBJ1-1; D is ambiguous. The V end was cut by 4 bases, the J end by 4 bases, with 11 bases between. The CDR3 runs to 13 residues. CDR1 and CDR2 from the germline V gene are SGHRS and YFSETQ. CDR3 in amino acids: CASSKDSGTEAFF. CDR3 bases: TGCGCCAGCAGCAAAGACTCGGGCACTGAAGCTTTCTTT.

This sequence joins TRBV5-4 and TRBJ2-3, with 11 nucleotides matching TRBD2. The CDR3 has 15 amino acids. CDR1 SGHNT and CDR2 YYREEE come from the germline V gene (reference sequence). The junction had 4 bases not matched to a gene; V was cut back by 4 bases and J by 3 bases. For the CDR3, the DNA is TGTGCCAGCAGCGTACTAGCGGGAGCGACAGATACGCAGTATTTT. Translating it yields CASSVLAGATDTQYF.

The table lists this clone with a count of one. The same CDR3 also results from other DNA sequences found in this sample. This rearrangement joins TRBV2 to TRBJ2-7; D perhaps matches TRBD2 (5 bases). Germline assignment: CDR1 SNHLY and CDR2 FYNNEI. The CDR3 consists of 12 residues. The germline V and J ends were trimmed by 5 bases and 1 base, with 6 bases remaining between them. The CDR3 DNA is TGTGCCAGCAGTCGAGGGTCCTACGAGCAGTACTTC. This translates into CASSRGSYEQYF. Together with reference TRBV2 and TRBJ2-7, the CDR3 gives the full variable domain: EPEVTQTPSHQVTQMGQEVILRCVPISNHLYFYWYRQILGQKVEFLVSFYNNEISEKSEIFDDQFSVERPDGSNFTLKIRSTKLEDSAMYFCASSRGSYEQYFGPGTRLTVT.

V usage is TRBV27 and J usage is TRBJ2-7; D uncertain. Trimming took 3 bases from V and 5 from J, leaving 11 bases between them. Germline CDR1 MNHEY, CDR2 SMNVEV (reference sequence). The CDR3 contains 13 residues. CDR3 loop: CASSFRESDEQYF. CDR3 sequence (DNA): TGTGCCAGCAGTTTTAGAGAGTCCGACGAGCAGTACTTC.

This clone was found once. The chain joins TRBV25-1 to TRBJ2-1, with D maybe TRBD2 (5 bases). CDR1 and CDR2 from the germline V gene are MGHDK and SYGVNS. Deletions cut 5 bases from V and 8 bases from J, with 16 bases between. The CDR3 consists of 14 residues. CDR3 coding DNA: TGTGCCAGCAGTACTACCGGGGTGAACTATGAGCAGTTCTTC. Amino acids: CASSTTGVNYEQFF. The variable domain in full, with the rest retrieved from reference TRBV25-1 and TRBJ2-1, is EADIYQTPRYLVIGTGKKITLECSQTMGHDKMYWYQQDPGMELHLIHYSYGVNSTEKGDLSSESTVSRIRTEHFPLTLESARPSHTSQYLCASSTTGVNYEQFFGPGTRLTVL.

The rearrangement joins TRBV7-9 to TRBJ2-3, with no clear D. V lost 0 bases, J lost 5 bases, and 6 bases lay in between. Germline V gene data show CDR1 as SEHNR and CDR2 as FQNEAQ (reference sequence). CDR3 length: 13 residues. This CDR3 reads CASSLAGGDTQYF. The CDR3 DNA sequence: TGTGCCAGCAGCTTAGCGGGCGGAGATACGCAGTATTTT.

The chain couples TRBV7-2 to TRBJ2-7, with a possible D match to TRBD1 (6 bases). V was cut by 0 bases and J by 6 bases, with 15 bases left in between. The CDR3 has 15 residues. CDR1 and CDR2 (germline): SGHTA, FQGNSA. CDR3 in DNA: TGTGCCAGCAGCTTAGCCCAGGGGCCCCGTCTCGAGCAGTACTTC. It encodes CASSLAQGPRLEQYF. Supplemented by reference TRBV7-2 and TRBJ2-7, the full variable domain reads GAGVSQSPSNKVTEKGKDVELRCDPISGHTALYWYRQSLGQGLEFLIYFQGNSAPDKSGLPSDRFSAERTGGSVSTLTIQRTQQEDSAVYLCASSLAQGPRLEQYFGPGTRLTVT.